The entry below describes one T cell receptor beta chain. The antigen remains undetermined. The source of the sample is a study of cytomegalovirus exposure and HLA in healthy donors. Findings and limits, study-wide: From TCR beta sequences, most subjects' HLA-A and HLA-B alleles were reportedly predicted accurately.

The trim removed 5 bases at V and 5 bases at J, leaving 10 bases unmatched. This CDR3 region has 15 residues. Germline-derived CDR1 and CDR2 are SGHTA and FQGNSA. Each of the donors was a healthy bone marrow donor. PCR amplification relied on 60 Vbeta primers (plus 13 Jbeta primers). Sequencing was performed with immunoSEQ multiplex PCR; in TCRdb, only in-frame clones are kept and a portion is missing. The table shows fewer than 350,000 clones, with approximately 90% occurring only once. Sequenced material: PBMCs. The sequence was collected from a woman under 30 in good health and CMV-seronegative. The chain joins TRBV7-2 to TRBJ2-5, with 8 nucleotides matching TRBD1. CDR3 bases: TGTGCCAGCAGCGCAGAGACAGGGGCTGGGGAGACCCAGTACTTC. Its translation is CASSAETGAGETQYF.